These 5 T cell receptor beta chains originate from one sample sequenced in a study of blood T cell repertoires in COVID-19. Measured with immunoSEQ multiplex PCR; TCRdb has only the in-frame clones, and not every one. This sample yields about 100,000 clones, of which 85% to 95% are seen a single time; approximately 5.7% belongs to the top ten. Sequences were obtained from peripheral blood. The receptors here all came from a man aged 45-60 years with active COVID-19.

The CDR3: CASSPGSYEQYF. In DNA form, the CDR3 reads TGTGCCAGCAGTCCAGGTTCCTACGAGCAGTACTTC. The chain joins TRBV6-6 to TRBJ2-7; D uncertain. CDR1 is MNHNY and CDR2 is SVGAGI in the germline V gene (reference sequence). V dropped 5 bases and J dropped 1 base, with 6 bases sitting between them. CDR3 size: 12 residues.

The chain couples TRBV24-1 to TRBJ1-1; 7 nucleotides line up with TRBD1. V lost 5 bases and J lost 6; bases outside the gene matches: 5. The germline CDR1 and CDR2 sequences are KGHDR and SFDVKD. The CDR3 contains 13 residues. In DNA form, the CDR3 reads TGTGCCACCAGTGCCCCCGGGACAGCTGAAGCTTTCTTT. This codes for CATSAPGTAEAFF.

The V call is TRBV5-8, the J call TRBJ2-1; D not certain. Trimming took off 0 bases at V and 9 bases at J, with 19 bases between the two ends. The CDR3 consists of 16 residues. Germline CDR1 is SGHTS and CDR2 is YDEGEE. The CDR3 here is CASSLGVADERGEQFF. CDR3 DNA sequence: TGTGCCAGCAGCTTGGGGGTCGCTGACGAACGAGGTGAGCAGTTCTTC.

This clone has just a few counts. The CDR3 DNA follows: TGTGCCAGCAGTTTACTCGACAGGGGCTCACCCCTCCACTTT. Translation gives CASSLLDRGSPLHF. J is TRBJ1-6 and V is TRBV27; the match to TRBD1 covers 8 bases. CDR3 size: 14 residues. The V segment lost 2 bases and the J segment 10 bases; nucleotides outside the gene matches: 4. Germline V lookup: CDR1 MNHEY, CDR2 SMNVEV (reference sequence).

This chain joins TRBV2 and TRBJ1-1; D unresolved. Germline V gene sequence: CDR1 SNHLY, CDR2 FYNNEI. V gave up 2 bases and J gave up 8 bases, with 6 bases separating them. The CDR3 length is 11 residues. The CDR3 reads CASSERGEAFF. The DNA of the CDR3 is TGTGCCAGCAGTGAACGGGGAGAAGCTTTCTTT.